The source of this TCR beta chain is a study of cytomegalovirus exposure and HLA in healthy donors. General study points: The authors enumerated 164 TCR beta chains as linked to cytomegalovirus. As was reported, the HLA-A and HLA-B alleles of most subjects were accurately predicted from TCR beta sequences.

On this clone: Its specificity is not known.

The study ran its PCR with 60 Vbeta and 13 Jbeta primers. TCRdb's table, derived via immunoSEQ multiplex PCR, lists solely in-frame clones and lacks some. The sample carries hundreds of thousands of clones, 70% to 85% recorded once. The material sequenced was PBMCs. This receptor was identified in a girl between 2 and 10 years old in good health and CMV-seronegative.

This CDR3 is CASSLEGNTEAFF. DNA for the CDR3: TGTGCCAGCAGCCTGGAGGGGAACACTGAAGCTTTCTTT. The J gene is TRBJ1-1, the V gene TRBV11-3; no clear D gene. The CDR3 runs 13 residues. Germline CDR1 and CDR2: SGHNT and YENEEA. V lost 5 bases and J 1 base, leaving 8 bases between the germline ends.